This T cell receptor beta chain was captured in a study of T-cell memory formation after mild COVID-19. TCRdb independently ran MiXCR on the 5' RACE reads; one entry per CDR3 protein. The sample holds almost 350,000 distinct CDR3 sequences, roughly 20% seen once. Looked up from germline, CDR1 is SGDLS and CDR2 is YYNGEE. The CDR3 totals 14 residues. Trimming took off 1 base at V and 5 bases at J, with 7 bases between the two ends. The origin of this receptor is a young man who had mild COVID-19 (a few samples of this study predate the infection). Cell type and time point are not known. The gene calls are TRBV9 and TRBJ1-6; D gene unclear. The specimen sequenced was PBMCs or a T cell subset sorted from them (not recorded which). CDR3 DNA: TGTGCCAGCAGCGTAAATGGGGATAATTCACCCCTCCACTTT. Residues: CASSVNGDNSPLHF.